This T cell receptor (beta chain) appears in the sequencing data of a study of T cells in Graves' hyperthyroidism and ophthalmopathy. Background on the study: Blood was drawn when the patient was first diagnosed and still untreated.

Trimming at V came to 0 bases and at J to 2 bases, leaving 6 bases not matched to a gene. CDR1 and CDR2 (germline): SGHNT, YYREEE (reference sequence). This CDR3 contains 18 residues. RNA transcripts provided the source from which TCR beta CDR3 regions were amplified. TCR CDR3 regions were first amplified by RT-PCR with HTBI primers. One entry per CDR3 protein, called by TCRdb with MiXCR from the multiplex PCR reads. The table lists about 640,000 distinct CDR3 sequences, roughly 20% of them singletons, with approximately 30% in the top ten. General study findings and limits: Stable hyperthyroidism was separated from ophthalmopathy by a model based on 13 V-J features.

This clonotype was detected only a few times. As yet, its antigen is unknown. Input material: blood. V usage is TRBV5-4 and J usage is TRBJ1-6; 9 bases match TRBD1. The receptor's source is a man aged 25-45 years with Graves' ophthalmopathy. CDR3 loop: CASSLGRTGEPYNSPLHF. The CDR3 DNA reads as TGTGCCAGCAGCTTGGGCCGGACAGGGGAACCCTATAATTCACCCCTCCACTTT.